This entry concerns a single TCR beta chain. The sample comes from a study of OX40 agonist ivuxolimab in advanced cancers. The CDR3 is made up of 14 amino acids. Trimming cost V 5 bases and J 0 bases; bases outside gene matches: 3. Germline loops: CDR1 LGHNA, CDR2 YSLEER. Libraries were prepared by immunoSEQ multiplex PCR; TCRdb keeps only in-frame clonotypes and omits some of them. The data contain under 70,000 clones, approximately 83% of them seen just once; the ten biggest clones take up about 12%. The chain carries TRBV4-3 and TRBJ2-7, with 8 nucleotides matching TRBD2. The TCR was taken from an adult with an advanced solid tumor such as melanoma, head and neck, liver or kidney cancer. This sample comprised CD4+ or CD8+ T cells sorted from blood, obtained in a trial of the OX40 agonist ivuxolimab. CDR3 protein: CASSFSGASYEQYF. DNA of the CDR3: TGCGCCAGCAGCTTTAGCGGGGCCTCCTACGAGCAGTACTTC.